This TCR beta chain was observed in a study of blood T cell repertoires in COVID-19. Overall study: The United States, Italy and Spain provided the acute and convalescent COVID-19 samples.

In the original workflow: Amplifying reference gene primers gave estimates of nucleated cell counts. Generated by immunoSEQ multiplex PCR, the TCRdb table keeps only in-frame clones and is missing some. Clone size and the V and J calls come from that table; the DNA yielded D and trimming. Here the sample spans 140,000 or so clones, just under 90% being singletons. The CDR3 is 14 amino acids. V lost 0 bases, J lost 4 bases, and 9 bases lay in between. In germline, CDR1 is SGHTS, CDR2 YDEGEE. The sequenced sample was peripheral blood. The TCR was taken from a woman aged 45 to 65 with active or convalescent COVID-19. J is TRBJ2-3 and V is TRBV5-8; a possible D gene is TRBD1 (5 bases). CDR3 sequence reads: CASSLGGPSDTQYF. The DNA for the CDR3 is TGTGCCAGCAGCTTGGGGGGCCCTTCAGATACGCAGTATTTT.